The source of this T cell receptor (beta chain) is a study of identical twins. The CDR3 length is 15 residues. Trimming cost V 6 bases and J 0 bases, with 12 bases left between them. CDR1 is MNHNY, CDR2 SVGAGI, per germline (reference sequence). The table lists this clonotype with many counts. The authors used template switching to add a universal primer site and gave cDNA unique molecular identifiers. TCRdb redid the calling of the 5' RACE reads with MiXCR, one entry per CDR3 protein. Here the sample spans a few hundred thousand distinct CDR3 sequences, 8.5% to 10% being singletons. The rearrangement uses TRBV6-6 and TRBJ2-4, with D tentatively TRBD1 (5 bases). The sequenced material came from naive T cells sorted from blood. This TCR was recovered from a woman in her 50s in good health. In nucleotides, the CDR3 is TGTGCCAGCAGCCCTAGACAGCTAGCCAAAAACATTCAGTACTTC. Translation gives CASSPRQLAKNIQYF.